This TCR beta chain derives from a study of shared clonotypes between healthy human individuals. Trimming shortened V by 1 base and J by 7 bases, and 14 bases separated the two germline ends. The CDR3 is made up of 15 amino acids. Germline values: CDR1 SEHNR, CDR2 FQNEAQ (reference sequence). Method: immunoSEQ multiplex PCR; TCRdb's copy keeps in-frame clones and lacks some. The sample shows some 1,900,000 clones, about 95% of them seen only once. CD45RO negativity and positive selection for CCR7 defined naive CD8 cells, a population that excluded terminally differentiated effector memory CD45RA+ cells.

The V gene is TRBV7-9, the J gene TRBJ1-5; TRBD1 is a possible D gene (5 bases). What was sequenced was naive CD8+ T cells sorted from blood. This clonotype originated in a young man in good health. The chain's CDR3 is CASSLVGADGQPQHF. The CDR3 DNA is TGTGCCAGCAGCTTAGTTGGGGCGGACGGACAGCCCCAGCATTTT. The full variable domain, in which reference TRBV7-9 and TRBJ1-5 provide the parts outside the CDR3, is DTGVSQNPRHKITKRGQNVTFRCDPISEHNRLYWYRQTLGQGPEFLTYFQNEAQLEKSRLLSDRFSAERPKGSFSTLEIQRTEQGDSAMYLCASSLVGADGQPQHFGDGTRLSIL.